Listed here are 18 T cell receptor beta chains from one sample, sequenced in a study of T cell responses to AZD1222 COVID-19 vaccine. Libraries were prepared by immunoSEQ multiplex PCR; TCRdb keeps only in-frame clonotypes and omits some of them. Among 35,000 to 45,000 clones, around three quarters were seen once, and the ten largest hold about 3.7%. Material: peripheral blood, obtained on day 0 of AZD1222 vaccination. The receptors originated from an adult in good health.

V and J are TRBV18 and TRBJ2-2; D is perhaps TRBD1 (5 bases). The CDR3 loop spans 13 amino acids. The germline V and J ends were trimmed by 2 bases and 9 bases, with 10 bases remaining between them. Germline assignment: CDR1 KGHSH and CDR2 LQKENI. CDR3 nucleotide sequence: TGTGCCAGCTCACCAGTAGGGGCCCGGGAGCTGTTTTTT. Translated: CASSPVGARELFF.

This clone has more than one count but fewer than ten. The chain joins TRBV28 to TRBJ2-3; a weak D match, TRBD1 (6 bases). The CDR3 has 12 residues. Trimming shortened V by 2 bases and J by 8 bases, and 8 bases separated the two germline ends. Germline V CDR1 and CDR2: MDHEN, SYDVKM. Here the CDR3 DNA reads TGTGCCAGCAGTTTAACAGGGACTACGCAGTATTTT. Its translation is CASSLTGTTQYF.

The V call is TRBV7-2, the J call TRBJ1-2, with a tentative D call TRBD1 (5 bases). CDR3 length equals 13 residues. CDR1 SGHTA and CDR2 FQGNSA come from the germline V gene. V was clipped by 4 bases and J by 2 bases, with 8 bases between them. The chain's CDR3 is CASSSRDNYGYTF. The CDR3, as DNA: TGTGCCAGCAGCTCCCGGGACAACTATGGCTACACCTTC.

The rearrangement links TRBV11-2 to TRBJ2-7; 8 nucleotides agree with TRBD1. V trimming: 4 bases; J trimming: 0 bases; junction bases outside the gene matches: 2. The CDR3 spans 14 residues. Germline CDR1 SGHAT, CDR2 FQNNGV. CDR3 bases: TGTGCCAGCAGCTCGGACAGGGACTCCTACGAGCAGTACTTC. Its translation is CASSSDRDSYEQYF.

A note on this clone: Other DNA sequences in the same sample also yield this CDR3. The gene calls are TRBV7-6 and TRBJ2-7; 8 bases map to TRBD2. The junction had 3 bases not matched to a gene; V was cut back by 5 bases and J by 3 bases. In germline, CDR1 is SGHVS, CDR2 FNYEAQ. The CDR3 is 13 amino acids. The CDR3 loop reads CASSPREGYEQYF. The CDR3 DNA reads as TGTGCCAGCAGCCCTCGGGAGGGCTACGAGCAGTACTTC.

This rearrangement joins TRBV5-1 to TRBJ2-7; D may be TRBD1 (6 bases). There are 16 residues in the CDR3. V lost 0 bases to trimming and J lost 7 bases, with 20 bases between them. Germline V CDR1 and CDR2: SGHRS, YFSETQ. DNA of the CDR3: TGCGCCAGCAGCTTGGTGGGGCAGGGGAACCCTAGAGAGCAGTACTTC. Protein product: CASSLVGQGNPREQYF.

V and J are TRBV5-4 and TRBJ2-7; TRBD1 matches 9 bases. Germline V gene sequence: CDR1 SGHNT, CDR2 YYREEE (reference sequence). J lost 1 base, V lost 0 bases, and 2 bases had no gene match. The CDR3 covers 15 residues. In DNA form, the CDR3 reads TGTGCCAGCAGCTTGGACAGGGGGCTATCCTACGAGCAGTACTTC. It translates to CASSLDRGLSYEQYF.

V and J are TRBV19 and TRBJ2-1; a weak D match, TRBD2 (6 bases). This CDR3 is built from 15 residues. Germline CDR1 LNHDA, CDR2 SQIVND (reference sequence). The V gene lost 5 bases and the J gene lost 1 base, with 12 bases spanning the gap. The CDR3 is CASSVRLDSYNEQFF. The CDR3 region has the DNA TGTGCCAGTAGTGTCCGACTAGATTCCTACAATGAGCAGTTCTTC.

The V and J genes are TRBV28 and TRBJ1-4; the D gene is possibly TRBD1 (6 bases). There are 14 residues in the CDR3. V was cut by 2 bases and J by 7 bases, with 11 bases left in between. Germline V gives CDR1 MDHEN, CDR2 SYDVKM. Here the CDR3 reads CASSLGGSSEKLFF. The CDR3 DNA sequence: TGTGCCAGCAGTTTAGGGGGCAGTAGTGAAAAACTGTTTTTT. Using reference TRBV28 and TRBJ1-4 for the parts outside the CDR3, the full variable domain is DVKVTQSSRYLVKRTGEKVFLECVQDMDHENMFWYRQDPGLGLRLIYFSYDVKMKEKGDIPEGYSVSREKKERFSLILESASTNQTSMYLCASSLGGSSEKLFFGSGTQLSVL.

V usage is TRBV29-1 and J usage is TRBJ2-7; D is perhaps TRBD1 (5 bases). The V gene lost 6 bases and the J gene lost 5 bases, with 11 bases spanning the gap. Germline values: CDR1 SQVTM, CDR2 ANQGSEA. The CDR3 spans 11 residues. The DNA for the CDR3 is TGCAGCGTCAAGGGGTTCGACGAGCAGTACTTC. This gives the protein CSVKGFDEQYF.

The rearrangement links TRBV7-9 to TRBJ1-2; D is perhaps TRBD1 (5 bases). The germline V gene has CDR1 SEHNR and CDR2 FQNEAQ (reference sequence). Trimming took 0 bases from V and 4 from J, leaving 6 bases between them. The length of the CDR3 is 13 residues. The chain's CDR3 is CASSLAGGYGYTF. CDR3 bases: TGTGCCAGCAGCTTAGCTGGGGGCTATGGCTACACCTTC.

The chain links TRBV6-5 to TRBJ1-2; D is undetermined. CDR3 length: 15 amino acids. Trimming pared 7 bases from V and 4 bases from J, leaving 19 bases between. Germline CDR1 reads MNHEY; CDR2 reads SVGAGI. The CDR3, as DNA: TGTGCCAGCATAAAGAGAACCGGTTCGTCCTATGGCTACACCTTC. Its translation: CASIKRTGSSYGYTF.

The DNA of the CDR3 is TGCAGCGTTGATACTAGCGGGGGGGGACTCTCCCAGTACTTC. Translation: CSVDTSGGGLSQYF. V and J are TRBV29-1 and TRBJ2-5; 13 bases match TRBD2. J lost 9 bases, V lost 3 bases, and 7 bases had no gene match. The CDR3 covers 14 residues. Germline loops: CDR1 SQVTM, CDR2 ANQGSEA. Complete variable domain (other parts from reference TRBV29-1 and TRBJ2-5): SAVISQKPSRDICQRGTSLTIQCQVDSQVTMMFWYRQQPGQSLTLIATANQGSEATYESGFVIDKFPISRPNLTFSTLTVSNMSPEDSSIYLCSVDTSGGGLSQYFGPGTRLLVL.

The chain combines TRBV28 with TRBJ1-4, with D possibly being TRBD1 (6 bases). V lost 7 bases and J 8 bases, leaving 23 bases between the germline ends. The CDR3 has 16 amino acids. The germline CDR1 and CDR2 sequences are MDHEN and SYDVKM. CDR3 sequence (DNA): TGTGCCAGCACCCCCCCCCGGGGGGCGATCCAGGAAAAACTGTTTTTT. Amino acid sequence: CASTPPRGAIQEKLFF.

In DNA, the CDR3 is TGTGCCAGCAGCCCAAGGACAGACCGGTCCACTGAAGCTTTCTTT. Protein product: CASSPRTDRSTEAFF. V gene TRBV3-1 (or the pseudogene TRBV3-2) combines with J gene TRBJ1-1, with D perhaps matching TRBD1 (6 bases). In germline, CDR1 is LGHDT, CDR2 YNNKEL (reference sequence). V lost 4 bases, J lost 4 bases, and 16 bases lay in between. The CDR3 length is 15 residues.

V usage is TRBV28 and J usage is TRBJ1-3, with D perhaps TRBD1 (5 bases). Germline lookup yields CDR1 MDHEN and CDR2 SYDVKM. Between the trimmed V and J ends, which lost 2 bases and 0 bases, there was a span of 14 bases. The CDR3 contains 17 residues. CDR3 residues: CASSLGGGAYSGNTIYF. CDR3 DNA sequence: TGTGCCAGCAGTTTAGGAGGAGGGGCCTACTCTGGAAACACCATATATTTT.

The DNA of the CDR3 is TGCGCCAGCAGCCAAGGCCCCGATGAGCAGTTCTTC. Its translation is CASSQGPDEQFF. The chain combines TRBV4-3 with TRBJ2-1, with D unclear. With 1 base removed from V and 8 bases from J, the gap between germline ends came to 6 bases. CDR1 LGHNA and CDR2 YSLEER come from the germline V gene. The CDR3 is 12 residues long.

The CDR3, as DNA: TGTGCCAGCAGTCCCCCTAGAGGAACCTACTATGGCTACACCTTC. It translates to CASSPPRGTYYGYTF. V gene TRBV28 combines with J gene TRBJ1-2; no reliable D call. V dropped 5 bases and J dropped 3 bases, with 16 bases sitting between them. The CDR3 covers 15 residues. Germline CDR1 and CDR2: MDHEN and SYDVKM.